This T cell receptor beta chain is from a study of cytomegalovirus exposure and HLA in healthy donors. Produced via immunoSEQ multiplex PCR; TCRdb's table is partial and in-frame only. Of fewer than 120,000 clones listed, over 85% are singletons. The germline V and J ends were trimmed by 1 base and 11 bases, with 9 bases remaining between them. The CDR3 is made up of 12 amino acids. Germline loops: CDR1 SGHAT, CDR2 FQNNGV. Sequenced material: PBMCs. The V and J genes are TRBV11-2 and TRBJ2-4; D is ambiguous. This receptor was obtained from a woman between 18 and 29 years old in good health and CMV-seronegative. CDR3 sequence reads: CASSLGASVQYF. The CDR3 bases are TGTGCCAGCAGCTTAGGGGCCTCTGTTCAGTACTTC.